This T cell receptor beta chain appears in the sequencing data of a study of shared clonotypes between healthy human individuals. Study-wide points: Deeper or shallower sequencing was expected to change how clonotypes are shared among donors. Only blood was sampled; tissue repertoires likely differ.

A single count supports this clone. Its matching antigen is unknown. This may be a read error, as it is one base from a much larger clone. Researchers divided each subset's genomic DNA evenly across several immunoSEQ plates. The authors' processing: Without quality scores, immunoSEQ junctional reads could not be filtered like full-length reads. The table came from immunoSEQ multiplex PCR; TCRdb's copy has only in-frame clones and leaves some out. V and J calls and clone size follow that table, whereas D and trimming were derived from the DNA. Here the sample spans about 530,000 clones, about 79% being singletons. The V and J ends lost 4 bases and 4 bases, in that order; junction bases with no gene match: 1. Germline CDR1 reads MNHEY; CDR2 reads SMNVEV (reference sequence). The CDR3 spans 13 residues.

Sequencing used PBMCs. V gene TRBV27 combines with J gene TRBJ1-1, with 9 bases lining up with TRBD1. This clonotype was obtained from a middle-aged woman in good health. Some clones in this sample may be carry-over from other donors' samples. As DNA, the CDR3 is TGTGCCAGCAGTTCGACAGGGGGCACTGAAGCTTTCTTT. Translated, it gives CASSSTGGTEAFF.